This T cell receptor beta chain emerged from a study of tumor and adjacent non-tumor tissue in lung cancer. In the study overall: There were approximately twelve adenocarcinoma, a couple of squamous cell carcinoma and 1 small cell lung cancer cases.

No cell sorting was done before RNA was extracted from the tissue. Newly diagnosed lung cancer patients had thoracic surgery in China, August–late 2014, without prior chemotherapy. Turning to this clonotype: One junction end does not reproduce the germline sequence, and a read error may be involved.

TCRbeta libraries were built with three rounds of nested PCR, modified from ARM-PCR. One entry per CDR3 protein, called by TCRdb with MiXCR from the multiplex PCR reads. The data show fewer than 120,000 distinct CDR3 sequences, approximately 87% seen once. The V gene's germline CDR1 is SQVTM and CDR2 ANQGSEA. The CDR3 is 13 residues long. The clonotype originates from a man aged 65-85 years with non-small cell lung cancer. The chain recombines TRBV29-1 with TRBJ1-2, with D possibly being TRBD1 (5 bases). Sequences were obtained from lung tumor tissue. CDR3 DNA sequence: TGCAGCGTTCTCCAAAGGGGAGCCTATGGCAACACCTTC. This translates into CSVLQRGAYGNTF.